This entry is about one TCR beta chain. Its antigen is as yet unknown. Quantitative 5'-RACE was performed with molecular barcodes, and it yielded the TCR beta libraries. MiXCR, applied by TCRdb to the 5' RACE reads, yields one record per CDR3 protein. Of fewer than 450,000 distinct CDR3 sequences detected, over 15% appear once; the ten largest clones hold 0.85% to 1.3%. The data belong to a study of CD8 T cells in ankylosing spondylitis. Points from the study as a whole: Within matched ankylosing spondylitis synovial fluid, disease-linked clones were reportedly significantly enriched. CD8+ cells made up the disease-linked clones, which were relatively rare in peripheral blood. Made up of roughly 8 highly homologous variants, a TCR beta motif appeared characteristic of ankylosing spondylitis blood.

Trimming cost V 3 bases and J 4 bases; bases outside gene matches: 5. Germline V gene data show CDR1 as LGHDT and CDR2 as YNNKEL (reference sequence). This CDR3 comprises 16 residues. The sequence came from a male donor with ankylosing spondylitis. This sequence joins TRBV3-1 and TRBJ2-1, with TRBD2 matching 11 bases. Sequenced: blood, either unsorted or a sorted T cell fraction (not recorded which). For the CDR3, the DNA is TGTGCCAGCAGCCATGTACTAGCGGGGGAGTACAATGAGCAGTTCTTC. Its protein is CASSHVLAGEYNEQFF.